Listed below are T cell receptor beta chains from one sample, sequenced in a study of cytomegalovirus exposure and HLA in healthy donors. Assay: immunoSEQ multiplex PCR; the TCRdb copy retains only in-frame clones and omits some. This repertoire shows around 170,000 clones, approximately 80% found once; its top ten account for about 0.5%. Input material: PBMCs. The receptors derive from a woman between 45 and 65 years old in good health and CMV-seronegative. Both conserved end residues are part of each CDR3. Not all rows give a size; the values are once, few, many and, for expanded clones, a class.

>TRBJ1-4|.|TRBV9
CASSVGQGRATNEKLFF
>TRBJ2-7|few|TRBV7-2
CASSARGTGRGTFHEQYF
>TRBJ2-1|.|TRBV7-8
CASTLAGSSYNEQFF
>TRBJ1-6|.|TRBV7-9
CASSEQGIHNSPLHF
>TRBJ2-5|.|TRBV2
CASSEFSGHLLETQYF
>TRBJ2-2|once|TRBV30
CAWKTGSNTGELFF
>TRBJ1-1|.|TRBV7-9
CASTGGTEAFF
>TRBJ1-2|.|TRBV7-8
CASSLASSIRAYGYTF
>TRBJ1-1|once|TRBV5-1
CASSSRQGLSDTEAFF
>TRBJ2-6|.|TRBV7-2
CASSLDGTPPLSGANVLTF
>TRBJ2-7|.|TRBV28
CASYRSGFGEQYF
>TRBJ2-5|few|TRBV5-4
CASSLLAGGRRETQYF
>TRBJ1-3|.|TRBV5-1
CASSPSGSGNTIYF
>TRBJ2-5|.|TRBV5-4
CASSPRRRTGTSGLETQYF
>.|.|TRBV9
CASSVDRGHEQYF
>TRBJ2-5|.|TRBV7-7
CASTQELVGTQYF
>TRBJ2-5|once|TRBV27
CASSRLGAGGPYQETQYF
>TRBJ2-7|.|TRBV27
CASSKQGHEQYF
>TRBJ1-5|.|TRBV6-5
CASSYAEYQPQHF
>TRBJ2-5|.|TRBV30
CAWSLAFRETQYF
>TRBJ2-7|.|TRBV6-6
CASSYFGQAWGEQYF
>TRBJ1-2|.|TRBV19
CASSMVPGHYGYTF
>TRBJ2-2|.|TRBV5-1
CASSFQRGSHGELFF
>TRBJ2-5|.|TRBV10-3
CAISPTAGEQETQYF
>TRBJ2-7|few|TRBV4-1
CASSPRLAGEGYEQYF
>TRBJ1-2|.|TRBV7-9
CASSPRTGGDYGYTF
>TRBJ2-3|.|TRBV5-4
CASSQGLAGVHRKDTQYF
>TRBJ2-7|.|TRBV15
CATSGSPVGGYEQYF
>TRBJ2-2|.|TRBV15
CATSRLSGANTGELFF
>TRBJ2-2|few|TRBV7-3
CASFLASYTGELFF
>TRBJ1-3|once|TRBV28
CASSLPDRIGNTIYF
>TRBJ1-2|.|TRBV10-3
CAISDLGQGGDGYTF
>TRBJ2-2|few|TRBV7-3
CASRSTGSQTGELFF
>TRBJ2-7|.|TRBV5-1
CASSLASGSGEQYF
>TRBJ2-7|.|TRBV5-6
CASSLRQEDEQYF
>TRBJ1-4|.|TRBV7-8
CASSFNGPATNEKLFF
>TRBJ2-4|.|TRBV6-5
CASKAGAEVGIQYF
>TRBJ2-2|.|TRBV9
CASSPGLALDTGELFF
>TRBJ2-5|.|TRBV30
CAWEQGRQETQYF
>TRBJ2-5|.|TRBV29-1
CSVGSLDSPLYQETQYF
>TRBJ1-1|.|TRBV5-6
CASIPGSVEAFF
>TRBJ2-7|.|TRBV11-2
CASSLRTISYEQYF
>.|.|TRBV5-6
CASSSRWGLAGEGSYEQYF
>TRBJ1-5|.|TRBV5-1
CASSLGGTSNQPQHF
>TRBJ2-3|.|TRBV28
CASSFSGQSTDTQYF
>TRBJ2-5|.|TRBV7-2
CASSQLKGETQYF
>TRBJ1-2|few|TRBV15
CATSSRRTGQGYTF
>TRBJ2-3|few|TRBV27
CASSLPNRATDTQYF
>TRBJ1-5|.|TRBV27
CASSHDKAGSNQPQHF
>TRBJ2-1|.|TRBV7-2
CASSTRQGNEQFF
>TRBJ1-3|.|TRBV10-3
CAISVDLPSSGNTIYF
>TRBJ2-1|few|TRBV5-8
CASSLNLAGGEQFF
>TRBJ2-3|.|TRBV19
CASSTRWGGSTDTQYF
>TRBJ1-5|.|TRBV6-5
CASSPAFNQPQHF